These 8 T cell receptor beta chains originate from one sample sequenced in a study of T cell changes during pregnancy in multiple sclerosis. The method was immunoSEQ multiplex PCR; TCRdb's version includes in-frame clones alone and lacks a portion of them. The sample consists of 34,000 or so clones, roughly 90% of them appearing once. The sequences come from CD8+ T cells from peripheral blood mononuclear cells, collected after pregnancy. These receptors came from a female donor with multiple sclerosis, enrolled in a pregnancy study.

In this sample, this clone turned up once. The chain has TRBV30 and TRBJ2-1; D possibly corresponds to TRBD1 (5 bases). Trimming took off 1 base at V and 0 bases at J, with 13 bases between the two ends. CDR3 size: 16 residues. Germline CDR1 GTSNPN, CDR2 SVGIG (reference sequence). The chain's CDR3 is CAWSGRAESSYNEQFF. The CDR3 DNA sequence: TGTGCCTGGAGTGGCAGGGCGGAGAGCTCCTACAATGAGCAGTTCTTC.

The chain combines TRBV7-6 with TRBJ2-7; unclear D gene. The V gene's germline CDR1 is SGHVS and CDR2 FNYEAQ. Trimming pared 7 bases from V and 3 bases from J, leaving 13 bases between. The CDR3 contains 13 residues. CDR3 residues: CASTVGSYYEQYF. CDR3 nucleotides: TGTGCCAGCACCGTCGGGTCTTACTACGAGCAGTACTTC. Variable domain in full (rest from reference TRBV7-6 and TRBJ2-7): GAGVSQSPRYKVTKRGQDVALRCDPISGHVSLYWYRQALGQGPEFLTYFNYEAQQDKSGLPNDRFSAERPEGSISTLTIQRTEQRDSAMYRCASTVGSYYEQYFGPGTRLTVT.

The J gene is TRBJ2-7, the V gene TRBV7-9, with a possible D match to TRBD1 (5 bases). CDR1 SEHNR and CDR2 FQNEAQ come from the germline V gene (reference sequence). This CDR3 comprises 15 residues. Trimming cost V 4 bases and J 1 base, with 14 bases left between them. The CDR3 spells CASSSRVSSSYEQYF. As DNA, the CDR3 is TGTGCCAGCAGCTCCAGGGTCTCCTCTTCCTACGAGCAGTACTTC.

The chain couples TRBV21-1 to TRBJ1-1. TRBV21-1 is described as a pseudogene. This CDR3 region has 15 residues. Written as DNA, the CDR3 is TGTGCCAGCAGCAATACGGCGGCGGGGAGCACTGAAGCTTTCTTT. Its protein is CASSNTAAGSTEAFF.

This clone was counted only a few times. V gene TRBV7-3 combines with J gene TRBJ1-2; 8 bases are a match to TRBD1. The CDR3 covers 14 residues. CDR1 is SGHTA, CDR2 FQGTGA, per germline. The V and J ends lost 2 bases and 4 bases, in that order; junction bases with no gene match: 3. The CDR3 bases are TGTGCCAGCAGCTTACCGGGGACAGGCTATGGCTACACCTTC. Protein sequence: CASSLPGTGYGYTF.

The rearrangement links TRBV6-1 to TRBJ2-2, with 9 bases fitting TRBD2. V lost 11 bases and J lost 6; bases outside the gene matches: 4. The V gene's germline CDR1 is MNHNS and CDR2 SASEGT. This CDR3 is 12 amino acids long. The CDR3 sequence: CACRTSAGELFF. The CDR3 DNA sequence: TGTGCCTGCCGGACTAGCGCCGGGGAGCTGTTTTTT.

CDR3 coding DNA: TGCGCCAGCAGCTGGAGCCGGGTTTGGCTAGCGGGTCGAGGGGATACGCAGTATTTT. Translated: CASSWSRVWLAGRGDTQYF. The chain combines TRBV5-1 with TRBJ2-3; 8 bases agree with TRBD2. CDR1 is SGHRS and CDR2 is YFSETQ in the germline V gene. V trimming: 3 bases; J trimming: 6 bases; junction bases outside the gene matches: 21. The CDR3 is 19 residues long.

This clone has a handful of counts. The chain joins TRBV6-4 to TRBJ2-3; 11 bases agree with TRBD2. With V trimmed by 3 bases and J by 3 bases, 5 bases remained unmatched. Looked up from germline, CDR1 is MRHNA and CDR2 is SNTAGT. The CDR3 is made up of 16 amino acids. The CDR3 loop reads CASSEGSGGATDTQYF. Here the CDR3 DNA reads TGTGCCAGCAGTGAAGGTAGCGGGGGGGCGACAGATACGCAGTATTTT.